This passage covers 20 T cell receptor beta chains from one sample sequenced in a study of PD-1 blockade in classical Hodgkin lymphoma. Each patient experienced a relapse that followed autologous stem cell transplantation, and brentuximab vedotin exposure varied. By magnetic negative selection, CD4+ T cells were purified from thawed PBMCs. Here immunoSEQ multiplex PCR was the method, and the copy in TCRdb shows in-frame clones only, minus some. The repertoire has several thousand clones, roughly 85% of them found once; the top ten carry 2.6%. Sample: CD4+ T cells from blood, taken at baseline. The receptor set was obtained from a human donor with classical Hodgkin lymphoma.

This sequence joins TRBV15 and TRBJ2-7; 10 bases map to TRBD2. The CDR3 contains 15 residues. Looked up from germline, CDR1 is LNHNV and CDR2 is YYDKDF (reference sequence). The ends lost 2 bases at V and 3 bases at J; junction bases unmatched: 4. DNA of the CDR3: TGTGCCACCAGCAGACCGGGACTAGCGATCTACGAGCAGTACTTC. It codes for CATSRPGLAIYEQYF. Together with reference TRBV15 and TRBJ2-7, the CDR3 gives the full variable domain: DAMVIQNPRYQVTQFGKPVTLSCSQTLNHNVMYWYQQKSSQAPKLLFHYYDKDFNNEADTPDNFQSRRPNTSFCFLDIRSPGLGDTAMYLCATSRPGLAIYEQYFGPGTRLTVT.

This clone is classed as medium-sized. The chain links TRBV7-9 to TRBJ1-4; 7 nucleotides line up with TRBD1. The CDR3 runs to 12 residues. Per germline, CDR1 SEHNR and CDR2 FQNEAQ (reference sequence). The trim removed 6 bases at V and 11 bases at J, leaving 6 bases unmatched. The CDR3 sequence is CASSSVQGKLFF. CDR3 nucleotides: TGTGCCAGCAGTTCCGTACAGGGGAAACTGTTTTTT.

The V and J genes are TRBV18 and TRBJ2-7, with a possible D match to TRBD1 (5 bases). Germline loops: CDR1 KGHSH, CDR2 LQKENI. Trimming took off 3 bases at V and 2 bases at J, with 11 bases between the two ends. The CDR3 has 14 residues. The CDR3 DNA is TGTGCCAGCTCACCTACCCAGGGAACCTACGAGCAGTACTTC. Amino acids: CASSPTQGTYEQYF.

The chain employs TRBV27 and TRBJ2-7; D might be TRBD1 (7 bases). This CDR3 comprises 15 residues. Germline CDR1 reads MNHEY; CDR2 reads SMNVEV (reference sequence). Trimming took off 5 bases at V and 0 bases at J, with 14 bases between the two ends. In nucleotides, the CDR3 is TGTGCCAGCAGTAACAGACAGGGAGGCTCCTACGAGCAGTACTTC. It translates to CASSNRQGGSYEQYF.

Only one count was recorded for this clone. The V call is TRBV19, the J call TRBJ1-6; 9 bases are a match to TRBD1. The CDR3 length is 13 residues. Germline V gene lookup returns CDR1 LNHDA and CDR2 SQIVND (reference sequence). Germline trimming cut 7 bases from V and 10 bases from J; bases unmatched to any gene: 5. The CDR3 DNA reads TGTGCCAGTACCGGACAGGGGTGGTCACCCCTCCACTTT. Residues: CASTGQGWSPLHF.

This clone was counted between two and nine times. This chain uses TRBV27 with TRBJ2-7; 14 nucleotides line up with TRBD2. The CDR3 is 17 amino acids. Trimming removed 6 bases from V and 4 bases from J; junction bases left unmatched: 11. Germline lookup yields CDR1 MNHEY and CDR2 SMNVEV (reference sequence). The CDR3 DNA follows: TGTGCCAGCAGACCTGGGACTAGCGGGAGCGTCCCATACGAGCAGTACTTC. Encoded protein: CASRPGTSGSVPYEQYF.

This rearrangement joins TRBV6-1 to TRBJ1-3; unclear D gene. Germline V lookup: CDR1 MNHNS, CDR2 SASEGT. This CDR3 has 13 amino acids. Trimming took off 8 bases at V and 7 bases at J, with 15 bases between the two ends. The CDR3, as DNA: TGTGCCAGCCAGCCCGGCGGGAGGAACACCATATATTTT. Encoded protein: CASQPGGRNTIYF.

Concerning this clone itself: Other DNA sequences in this sample translate to the same CDR3. The rearrangement joins TRBV6-6 to TRBJ2-7; 10 nucleotides match TRBD1. The J segment lost 4 bases and the V segment lost 2 bases, leaving 8 bases of the junction unmatched. From germline, CDR1 is MNHNY and CDR2 SVGAGI (reference sequence). The length of the CDR3 is 16 residues. In DNA form, the CDR3 reads TGTGCCAGCAGTTACGACCCTCGACAGGGGGCATACGAGCAGTACTTC. It codes for CASSYDPRQGAYEQYF.

The rearrangement joins TRBV2 to TRBJ2-2; 9 nucleotides match TRBD1. Germline-derived CDR1 and CDR2 are SNHLY and FYNNEI. J gave up 4 bases and V 8 bases, and 2 bases lay outside the gene matches. The CDR3 runs to 13 residues. The CDR3 region is CASSGQGTGELFF. DNA of the CDR3: TGTGCCAGCTCGGGACAGGGCACCGGGGAGCTGTTTTTT.

This chain joins TRBV19 and TRBJ2-7; TRBD2 matches 7 bases. Germline trimming cut 3 bases from V and 5 bases from J; bases unmatched to any gene: 4. Germline V gene lookup returns CDR1 LNHDA and CDR2 SQIVND (reference sequence). This CDR3 contains 13 residues. This CDR3 reads CASSILAEHEQYF. The CDR3 DNA follows: TGTGCCAGTAGTATTCTAGCGGAACACGAGCAGTACTTC.

The chain is built from TRBV5-1 and TRBJ2-5; the match to TRBD2 covers 16 bases. The CDR3 is 16 residues long. In germline, CDR1 is SGHRS, CDR2 YFSETQ. The trim removed 4 bases at V and 4 bases at J, leaving 4 bases unmatched. The CDR3 nucleotides read TGCGCCAGCAGCCAGGGGACTAGCGGGAGGGGAGAGACCCAGTACTTC. This codes for CASSQGTSGRGETQYF.

The chain combines TRBV13 with TRBJ2-2; D remains unclear. This CDR3 is built from 12 residues. Trimming cost V 4 bases and J 6 bases, with 6 bases left between them. Germline V gene data show CDR1 as PRHDT and CDR2 as FYEKMQ (reference sequence). CDR3 protein: CASSSSSGELFF. The CDR3 nucleotides are TGTGCCAGCAGCTCTAGTTCCGGGGAGCTGTTTTTT.

This chain uses TRBV7-2 with TRBJ1-1; perhaps TRBD1 as D (5 bases). Germline lookup yields CDR1 SGHTA and CDR2 FQGNSA. V was clipped by 5 bases and J by 0 bases, with 13 bases between them. This CDR3 has 15 residues. This CDR3 is CASSPRARVNTEAFF. The DNA of the CDR3 is TGTGCCAGCAGCCCCAGAGCCAGGGTGAACACTGAAGCTTTCTTT. The full variable domain, rest sourced from reference TRBV7-2 and TRBJ1-1, is GAGVSQSPSNKVTEKGKDVELRCDPISGHTALYWYRQSLGQGLEFLIYFQGNSAPDKSGLPSDRFSAERTGGSVSTLTIQRTQQEDSAVYLCASSPRARVNTEAFFGQGTRLTVV.

The chain is built from TRBV25-1 and TRBJ2-1; 13 positions match TRBD2. Germline V lookup: CDR1 MGHDK, CDR2 SYGVNS. CDR3 length: 16 amino acids. V shed 4 bases, J shed 7 bases, and the junction held 7 bases outside the gene matches. The CDR3 protein is CASSGVGTSGVNEQFF. CDR3 DNA sequence: TGTGCCAGCAGTGGGGTCGGGACTAGCGGGGTTAATGAGCAGTTCTTC.

The rearrangement joins TRBV15 to TRBJ1-3; D gene unclear. Per the germline V gene, CDR1 is LNHNV and CDR2 is YYDKDF (reference sequence). The CDR3 sequence is 15 residues long. The V and J ends lost 1 base and 4 bases respectively, with 11 bases between them. As DNA, the CDR3 is TGTGCCACCAGCAGAGCGGACGGGTTCGGAAACACCATATATTTT. It encodes CATSRADGFGNTIYF.

This sequence joins TRBV4-1 and TRBJ2-3; TRBD2 is a possible D gene (7 bases). This CDR3 has 16 amino acids. Trimming removed 1 base from V and 3 bases from J, with 14 bases in between. Germline CDR1 is MGHRA and CDR2 is YSYEKL. The DNA of the CDR3 is TGCGCCAGCAGCCAAGGCTTAGGGAGGGGGACAGATACGCAGTATTTT. Protein product: CASSQGLGRGTDTQYF.

There are a few counts of this clone. The J gene is TRBJ2-7, the V gene TRBV21-1. TRBV21-1 is a pseudogene. The length of the CDR3 is 18 residues. CDR3 loop: CASSKNGDGVGCPNEQYF. CDR3 DNA: TGTGCCAGCAGCAAAAACGGGGACGGGGTCGGGTGCCCAAACGAGCAGTACTTC.

The V gene is TRBV5-6, the J gene TRBJ2-1, with 10 bases identical to TRBD2. This CDR3 contains 14 residues. The germline V gene has CDR1 SGHDT and CDR2 YYEEEE. The junction had 5 bases not matched to a gene; V was cut back by 4 bases and J by 7 bases. Written as DNA, the CDR3 is TGTGCCAGCAGCCCTCTAGCGGGAGCTAATGAGCAGTTCTTC. This encodes CASSPLAGANEQFF.

This clone appeared a single time. V gene TRBV15 combines with J gene TRBJ2-7; 8 bases match TRBD1. CDR1 is LNHNV, CDR2 YYDKDF, per germline (reference sequence). With V trimmed by 3 bases and J by 6 bases, 7 bases remained unmatched. The CDR3 has 14 residues. The CDR3 region is CATSRAGQGSEQYF. The CDR3 DNA sequence: TGTGCCACCAGCAGGGCCGGACAGGGCTCCGAGCAGTACTTC.

The V gene is TRBV5-1, the J gene TRBJ2-7, with D possibly being TRBD1 or TRBD2 (5 bases each). This CDR3 comprises 15 residues. The V and J ends lost 0 bases and 0 bases respectively, with 10 bases between them. Germline CDR1 SGHRS, CDR2 YFSETQ. CDR3 protein: CASSLGGTDSYEQYF. The CDR3 DNA reads as TGCGCCAGCAGCTTGGGAGGGACGGACTCCTACGAGCAGTACTTC.